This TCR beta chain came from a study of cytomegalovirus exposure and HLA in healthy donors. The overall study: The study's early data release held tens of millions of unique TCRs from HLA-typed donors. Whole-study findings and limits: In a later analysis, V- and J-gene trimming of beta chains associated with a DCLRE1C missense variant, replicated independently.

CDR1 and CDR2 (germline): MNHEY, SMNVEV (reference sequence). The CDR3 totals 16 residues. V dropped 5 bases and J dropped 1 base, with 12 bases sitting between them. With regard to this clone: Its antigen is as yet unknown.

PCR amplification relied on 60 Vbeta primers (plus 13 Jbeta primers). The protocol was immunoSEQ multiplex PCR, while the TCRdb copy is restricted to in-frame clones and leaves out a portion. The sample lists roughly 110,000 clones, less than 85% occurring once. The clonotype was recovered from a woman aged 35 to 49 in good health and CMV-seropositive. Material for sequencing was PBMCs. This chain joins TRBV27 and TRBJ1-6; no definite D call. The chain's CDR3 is CASSREARSYNSPLHF. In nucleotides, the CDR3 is TGTGCCAGCAGTCGGGAGGCGAGGTCCTATAATTCACCCCTCCACTTT.